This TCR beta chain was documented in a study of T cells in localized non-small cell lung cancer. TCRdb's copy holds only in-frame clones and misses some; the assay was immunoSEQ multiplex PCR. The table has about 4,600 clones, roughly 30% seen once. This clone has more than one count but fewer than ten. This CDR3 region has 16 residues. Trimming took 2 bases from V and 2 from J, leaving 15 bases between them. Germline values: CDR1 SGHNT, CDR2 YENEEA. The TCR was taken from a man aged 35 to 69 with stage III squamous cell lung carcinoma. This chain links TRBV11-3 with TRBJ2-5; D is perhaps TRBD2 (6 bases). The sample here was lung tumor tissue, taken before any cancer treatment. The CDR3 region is CASSLRTAGPQETQYF. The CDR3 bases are TGTGCCAGCAGCTTAAGGACGGCGGGACCTCAAGAGACCCAGTACTTC.